The 21 T cell receptor beta chains reported below all come from one sample, sequenced in a study of CD8 T cells in ankylosing spondylitis (dated by TCRdb to 2017 to 2019). The protocol used for the library was 5' RACE. The data were produced on an Illumina HiSeq 2500. In TCRdb, the public reads were trimmed at Q25 with fastp and aligned with MiXCR, with productive beta chains retained. Each entry is one CDR3 protein sequence, shown with its most common DNA and genes. Across this sample there are around 130,000 distinct CDR3 sequences, with around 7% seen only once. The ten top clones hold 12% of the sample. The sample consisted of blood, either unsorted or a sorted T cell fraction (not recorded which). Receptor source: a male donor with ankylosing spondylitis or in good health (not recorded which).

This clonotype was recorded at least ten times. This rearrangement joins TRBV20-1 to TRBJ1-2; 11 bases agree with TRBD1. J was trimmed by 4 bases and V by 0 bases; bases with no gene match: 4. The CDR3 contains 15 residues. Germline V gives CDR1 DFQATT, CDR2 SNEGSKA (reference sequence). The CDR3 DNA sequence: TGCAGTGCTAGAGATTCGGGACAGGGGGGCTATGGCTACACCTTC. Translated: CSARDSGQGGYGYTF.

The table lists this clonotype with many counts. The J gene is TRBJ2-5, the V gene TRBV20-1, with D possibly being TRBD2 (6 bases). V lost 6 bases, J lost 5 bases, and 31 bases lay in between. Germline CDR1 is DFQATT and CDR2 is SNEGSKA (reference sequence). This CDR3 is 18 amino acids long. As DNA, the CDR3 is TGCAGTGCCGGGGAGGAGGTTAGCGACATATATTTCTACGAGACCCAGTACTTC. Amino acids: CSAGEEVSDIYFYETQYF.

This clonotype occurred many times. The CDR3 loop reads CASSLPGQITADEQFF. In DNA form, the CDR3 reads TGCGCCAGCAGCTTACCGGGACAGATAACAGCAGATGAGCAGTTCTTC. The chain joins TRBV5-1 to TRBJ2-1; 7 bases are shared with TRBD1. The CDR3 runs to 16 residues. Germline CDR1 reads SGHRS; CDR2 reads YFSETQ. J lost 8 bases, V lost 2 bases, and 13 bases had no gene match. Variable domain in full (rest from reference TRBV5-1 and TRBJ2-1): KAGVTQTPRYLIKTRGQQVTLSCSPISGHRSVSWYQQTPGQGLQFLFEYFSETQRNKGNFPGRFSGRQFSNSRSEMNVSTLELGDSALYLCASSLPGQITADEQFFGPGTRLTVL.

This clonotype came up many times. The chain couples TRBV7-2 to TRBJ1-6, with 7 bases aligning to TRBD1. Germline lookup yields CDR1 SGHTA and CDR2 FQGNSA. J gave up 7 bases and V 2 bases, and 8 bases lay outside the gene matches. The CDR3 is 16 amino acids. CDR3 protein: CASSLPPGQSNSPLHF. Here the CDR3 DNA reads TGTGCCAGCAGCTTACCACCGGGACAGAGCAATTCACCCCTCCACTTT. Full variable domain (outside the CDR3, taken from reference TRBV7-2 and TRBJ1-6): GAGVSQSPSNKVTEKGKDVELRCDPISGHTALYWYRQSLGQGLEFLIYFQGNSAPDKSGLPSDRFSAERTGGSVSTLTIQRTQQEDSAVYLCASSLPPGQSNSPLHFGNGTRLTVT.

This clonotype was observed at least ten times. CDR3 residues: CASRQAAEAFF. CDR3 DNA sequence: TGTGCCAGCAGGCAGGCCGCTGAAGCTTTCTTT. The chain uses TRBV7-8 and TRBJ1-1, with D unclear. Trimming left V 6 bases short and J 6 bases short, with 8 bases between. The CDR3 spans 11 residues. Per germline, CDR1 SGHVS and CDR2 FQNEAQ.

This clonotype was seen at least ten times. The rearrangement joins TRBV4-1 to TRBJ1-6; TRBD1 aligns across 7 bases. The length of the CDR3 is 15 residues. J gave up 6 bases and V 2 bases, and 4 bases lay outside the gene matches. Germline V lookup: CDR1 MGHRA, CDR2 YSYEKL. CDR3 bases: TGCGCCAGCAGCCAACCAGGGACAGTTAATTCACCCCTCCACTTT. Its protein product is CASSQPGTVNSPLHF.

This clonotype was counted many times. The CDR3 DNA reads TGTGCCAGCAGTCTAGAAGATAAGCAGTACTTC. The encoded protein is CASSLEDKQYF. V usage is TRBV28 and J usage is TRBJ2-7; D is unclear. V was trimmed by 5 bases and J by 8 bases, leaving 10 bases between them. This CDR3 spans 11 amino acids. Germline assignment: CDR1 MDHEN and CDR2 SYDVKM.

This clonotype showed up many times. The genes are TRBV7-3 and TRBJ2-3; D is unresolved. V dropped 3 bases and J dropped 5 bases, with 15 bases sitting between them. The length of the CDR3 is 15 residues. In germline, CDR1 is SGHTA, CDR2 FQGTGA. The CDR3 is CASSFSNLGLDTQYF. For the CDR3, the DNA is TGTGCCAGCAGCTTCTCAAACTTAGGGCTAGATACGCAGTATTTT. The whole variable domain, remainder taken from reference TRBV7-3 and TRBJ2-3, is GAGVSQTPSNKVTEKGKYVELRCDPISGHTALYWYRQSLGQGPEFLIYFQGTGAADDSGLPNDRFFAVRPEGSVSTLKIQRTERGDSAVYLCASSFSNLGLDTQYFGPGTRLTVL.

This clonotype was found many times. The chain combines TRBV20-1 with TRBJ1-1; TRBD1 is a possible D gene (6 bases). Germline V gives CDR1 DFQATT, CDR2 SNEGSKA (reference sequence). Trimming stripped 0 bases from V and 6 bases from J, with 14 bases between. CDR3 length equals 14 residues. CDR3 loop: CSARDPGEGPEAFF. In nucleotides, the CDR3 is TGCAGTGCTAGAGACCCAGGGGAAGGCCCTGAAGCTTTCTTT.

This clonotype was recorded at least ten times. The chain has TRBV5-5 and TRBJ2-5; D remains ambiguous. CDR3 size: 14 residues. The V and J ends lost 0 bases and 9 bases respectively, with 15 bases between them. Germline values: CDR1 SGHKS, CDR2 YYEKEE (reference sequence). The CDR3 sequence: CASSLEWTATPQYF. CDR3 in DNA: TGTGCCAGCAGCTTGGAATGGACGGCGACCCCCCAGTACTTC.

At least ten counts were recorded for this clonotype. This chain uses TRBV20-1 with TRBJ2-3; 9 bases align to TRBD2. This CDR3 comprises 15 residues. The J segment lost 2 bases and the V segment lost 6 bases, leaving 9 bases of the junction unmatched. Looked up from germline, CDR1 is DFQATT and CDR2 is SNEGSKA (reference sequence). The CDR3 nucleotides read TGCAGTGCCTCCGGGGCTAGCGGGGTCACAGATACGCAGTATTTT. Amino acid sequence: CSASGASGVTDTQYF.

This clonotype was seen ten or more times. The chain has TRBV5-1 and TRBJ1-1; TRBD1 matches at 7 bases. Looked up from germline, CDR1 is SGHRS and CDR2 is YFSETQ. After removal of 3 bases from V and 2 bases from J, the junction contained 7 bases not matched to a gene. The CDR3 is made up of 15 amino acids. As DNA, the CDR3 is TGCGCCAGCAGCTGGGACAGTCAATCAAACACTGAAGCTTTCTTT. This gives the protein CASSWDSQSNTEAFF.

With regard to this clonotype: A single base separates this from a much larger clone, so it may be a read error. The chain is built from TRBV3-1 and TRBJ2-7, with 7 bases aligning to TRBD1. This CDR3 has 17 amino acids. Unmatched junction bases numbered 18, after V lost 7 bases and J lost 3 bases. CDR1 is LGHDT and CDR2 is YNNKEL in the germline V gene (reference sequence). The CDR3 spells CASTPNMIVAGGYEQYF. The CDR3, as DNA: TGTGCCAGCACCCCCAACATGATAGTAGCAGGGGGCTACGAGCAGTACTTC.

Ten or more counts support this clonotype. V gene TRBV3-1 combines with J gene TRBJ2-2, with D perhaps matching TRBD1 or TRBD2 (5 bases each). CDR3 length equals 15 residues. With 0 bases removed from V and 3 bases from J, the gap between germline ends came to 8 bases. From germline, CDR1 is LGHDT and CDR2 YNNKEL (reference sequence). Written as DNA, the CDR3 is TGTGCCAGCAGCCAAGAGGGGGTGTACACCGGGGAGCTGTTTTTT. Translating it yields CASSQEGVYTGELFF.

This clonotype appeared many times. For the CDR3, the DNA is TGCAGCGCCGGTCCAGGGGACCAAAACATTCAGTACTTC. It codes for CSAGPGDQNIQYF. The rearrangement joins TRBV29-1 to TRBJ2-4, with D possibly being TRBD1 (6 bases). This CDR3 is built from 13 residues. V was shortened by 7 bases and J by 5 bases, with 15 bases between the two germline ends. Germline values: CDR1 SQVTM, CDR2 ANQGSEA.

This clonotype was seen repeatedly, ten times or more. The rearrangement joins TRBV12-3 or TRBV12-4 to TRBJ2-3; D is perhaps TRBD2 (5 bases). The CDR3 consists of 15 residues. With 0 bases removed from V and 2 bases from J, the gap between germline ends came to 9 bases. Here the CDR3 reads CASSLAGVNTDTQYF. DNA for the CDR3: TGTGCCAGCAGTTTAGCGGGAGTTAACACAGATACGCAGTATTTT.

This sequence joins TRBV11-1 and TRBJ2-6; TRBD2 aligns across 8 bases. V lost 1 base, J lost 1 base, and 6 bases stayed unmatched. Germline lookup yields CDR1 SGHAT and CDR2 FQDESV (reference sequence). The CDR3 loop spans 18 amino acids. CDR3 protein: CASSLGGAGASGANVLTF. CDR3 in DNA: TGTGCCAGCAGCTTAGGCGGAGCGGGAGCTTCTGGGGCCAACGTCCTGACTTTC.

This clonotype occurred many times. The gene calls are TRBV20-1 and TRBJ2-5; D remains ambiguous. Germline V CDR1 and CDR2: DFQATT, SNEGSKA (reference sequence). This CDR3 has 12 amino acids. Between the trimmed V and J ends, which lost 2 bases and 4 bases, there was a span of 8 bases. This CDR3 reads CSARLGRETQYF. The CDR3, as DNA: TGCAGTGCTAGATTGGGCCGAGAGACCCAGTACTTC.

This clonotype was seen ten or more times. The V gene is TRBV6-1, the J gene TRBJ1-1; D unresolved. The CDR3 contains 11 residues. The ends were cut back, 4 bases at V and 9 bases at J, with 9 bases in the middle. CDR1 is MNHNS and CDR2 is SASEGT in the germline V gene. The CDR3 reads CASSAEWKAFF. For the CDR3, the DNA is TGTGCCAGCAGTGCGGAGTGGAAAGCTTTCTTT.

This clonotype was observed many times. V is TRBV11-2 and J is TRBJ2-3, with D maybe TRBD1 (6 bases). This CDR3 is 15 amino acids long. Germline CDR1 SGHAT, CDR2 FQNNGV. V dropped 5 bases and J dropped 2 bases, with 14 bases sitting between them. CDR3: CASSQPRGNTDTQYF. The CDR3 DNA is TGTGCCAGCAGCCAACCCAGGGGCAACACAGATACGCAGTATTTT.

This clonotype was found many times. V and J are TRBV5-1 and TRBJ2-3; TRBD1 matches 7 bases. CDR3 length: 16 amino acids. The germline V gene encodes CDR1 SGHRS and CDR2 YFSETQ. V was clipped by 0 bases and J by 1 base; unmatched bases: 5. DNA of the CDR3: TGCGCCAGCAGCTTGGACGACAGGGCTGGCACAGATACGCAGTATTTT. Translation: CASSLDDRAGTDTQYF.